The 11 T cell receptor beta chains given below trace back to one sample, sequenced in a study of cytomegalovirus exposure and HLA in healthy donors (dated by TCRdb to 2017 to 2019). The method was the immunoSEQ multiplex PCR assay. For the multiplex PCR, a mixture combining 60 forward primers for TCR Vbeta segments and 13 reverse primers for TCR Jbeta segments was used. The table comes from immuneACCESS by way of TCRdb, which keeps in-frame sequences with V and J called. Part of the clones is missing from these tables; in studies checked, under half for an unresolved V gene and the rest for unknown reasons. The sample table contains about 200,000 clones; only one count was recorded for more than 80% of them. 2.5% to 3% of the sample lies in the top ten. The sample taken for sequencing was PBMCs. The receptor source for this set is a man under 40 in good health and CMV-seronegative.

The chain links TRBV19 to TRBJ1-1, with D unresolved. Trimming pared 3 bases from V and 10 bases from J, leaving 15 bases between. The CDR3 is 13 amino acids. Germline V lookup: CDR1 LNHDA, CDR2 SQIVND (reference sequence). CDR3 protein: CASSIPRQQTAFF. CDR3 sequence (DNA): TGTGCCAGTAGTATTCCCAGGCAACAAACAGCTTTCTTT.

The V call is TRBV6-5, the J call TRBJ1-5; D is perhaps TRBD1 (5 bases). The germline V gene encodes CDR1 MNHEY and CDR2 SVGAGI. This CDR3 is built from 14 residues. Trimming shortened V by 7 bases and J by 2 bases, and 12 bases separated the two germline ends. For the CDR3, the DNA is TGTGCCAGCAAATTCAGGGATGGCAATCAGCCCCAGCATTTT. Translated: CASKFRDGNQPQHF.

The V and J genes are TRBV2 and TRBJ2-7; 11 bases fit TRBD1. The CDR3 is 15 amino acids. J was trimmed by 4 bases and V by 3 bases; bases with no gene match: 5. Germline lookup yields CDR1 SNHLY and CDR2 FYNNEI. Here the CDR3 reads CASSDRDRGKYEQYF. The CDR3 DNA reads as TGTGCCAGCAGTGACCGGGACAGGGGGAAATACGAGCAGTACTTC.

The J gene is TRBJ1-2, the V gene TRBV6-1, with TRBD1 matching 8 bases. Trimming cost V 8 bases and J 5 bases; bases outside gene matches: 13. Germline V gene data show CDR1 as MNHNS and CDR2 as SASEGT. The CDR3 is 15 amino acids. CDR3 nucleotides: TGTGCCAGCCCCCAGCCCCAACAGGGGGAGTATGGCTACACCTTC. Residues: CASPQPQQGEYGYTF.

This chain's CDR3 is CASSFLNSAGELFF. The CDR3 bases are TGTGCCAGCAGTTTTTTAAATTCCGCCGGGGAGCTGTTTTTT. J is TRBJ2-2 and V is TRBV28; D unresolved. The CDR3 runs 14 residues. Trimming removed 3 bases from V and 6 bases from J, with 11 bases in between. The germline V gene encodes CDR1 MDHEN and CDR2 SYDVKM.

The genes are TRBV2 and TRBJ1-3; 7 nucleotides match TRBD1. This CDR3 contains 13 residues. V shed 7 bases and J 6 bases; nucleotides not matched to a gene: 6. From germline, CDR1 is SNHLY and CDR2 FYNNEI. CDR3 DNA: TGTGCCAGCAAAAAAGGGGGCACAAACACCATATATTTT. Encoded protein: CASKKGGTNTIYF.

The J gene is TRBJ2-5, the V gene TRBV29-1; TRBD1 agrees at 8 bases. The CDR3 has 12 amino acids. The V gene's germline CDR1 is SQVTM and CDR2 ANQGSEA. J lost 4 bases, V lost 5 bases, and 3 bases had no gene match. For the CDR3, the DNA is TGCAGCGTTAAACAGGGGGGAGAGACCCAGTACTTC. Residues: CSVKQGGETQYF.

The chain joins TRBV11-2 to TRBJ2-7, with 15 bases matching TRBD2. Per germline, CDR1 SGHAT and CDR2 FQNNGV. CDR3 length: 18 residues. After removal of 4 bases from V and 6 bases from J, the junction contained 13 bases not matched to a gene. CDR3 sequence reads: CASSSPGTSGGTLVEQYF. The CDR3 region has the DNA TGTGCCAGCAGCTCGCCCGGGACTAGCGGGGGGACCCTTGTCGAGCAGTACTTC.

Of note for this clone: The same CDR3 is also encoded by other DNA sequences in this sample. The CDR3 loop reads CASSQEGGGAADTQYF. For the CDR3, the DNA is TGTGCCAGCAGCCAAGAGGGCGGGGGGGCCGCGGATACGCAGTATTTT. The chain has TRBV4-2 and TRBJ2-3, with 9 bases that match TRBD2. Trimming took 0 bases from V and 6 from J; bases not matched to a gene: 7. From germline, CDR1 is LGHNA and CDR2 YNFKEQ. This CDR3 has 16 amino acids.

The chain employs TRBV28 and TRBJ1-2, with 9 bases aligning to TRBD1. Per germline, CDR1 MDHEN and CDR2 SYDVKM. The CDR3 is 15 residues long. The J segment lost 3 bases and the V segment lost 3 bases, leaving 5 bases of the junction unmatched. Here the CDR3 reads CASSLTGGEDYGYTF. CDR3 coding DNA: TGTGCCAGCAGTTTGACAGGGGGGGAAGACTATGGCTACACCTTC.

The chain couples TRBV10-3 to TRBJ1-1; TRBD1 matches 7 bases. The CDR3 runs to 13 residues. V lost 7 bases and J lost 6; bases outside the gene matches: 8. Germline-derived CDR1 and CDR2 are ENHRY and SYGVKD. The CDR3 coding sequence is TGTGCCATCAAACCGGACAGGCGGCCTGAAGCTTTCTTT. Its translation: CAIKPDRRPEAFF.